The entry below describes one T cell receptor (beta chain). This CDR3 is 14 amino acids long. Trimming took 6 bases from V and 4 from J, leaving 13 bases between them. The germline CDR1 and CDR2 sequences are MNHEY and SVGAGI. TCRdb's copy holds only in-frame clones and misses some; the assay was immunoSEQ multiplex PCR. The data contain around 150,000 clones, around 77% of them singletons. The source of the sample is a study of blood T cell repertoires in COVID-19. The sequencing input was peripheral blood. This clonotype was obtained from a man in his 70s with acute or convalescent COVID-19. The gene calls are TRBV6-5 and TRBJ1-5; tentatively, D is TRBD1 (6 bases). CDR3 bases: TGTGCCAGCAGGCCCGACAGGAATAATCAGCCCCAGCATTTT. It is translated as CASRPDRNNQPQHF.